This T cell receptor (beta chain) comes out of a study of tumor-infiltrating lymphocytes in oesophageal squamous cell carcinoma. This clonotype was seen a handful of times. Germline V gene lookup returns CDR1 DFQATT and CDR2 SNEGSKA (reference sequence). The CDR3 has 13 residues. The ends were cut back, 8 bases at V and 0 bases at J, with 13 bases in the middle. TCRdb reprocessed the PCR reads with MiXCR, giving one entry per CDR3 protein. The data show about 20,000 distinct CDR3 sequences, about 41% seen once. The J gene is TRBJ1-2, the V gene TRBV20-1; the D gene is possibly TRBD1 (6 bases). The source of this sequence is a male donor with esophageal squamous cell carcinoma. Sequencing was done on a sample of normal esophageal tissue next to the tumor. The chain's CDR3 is CSHNRGANYGYTF. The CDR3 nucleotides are TGCAGTCATAATAGGGGGGCTAACTATGGCTACACCTTC.